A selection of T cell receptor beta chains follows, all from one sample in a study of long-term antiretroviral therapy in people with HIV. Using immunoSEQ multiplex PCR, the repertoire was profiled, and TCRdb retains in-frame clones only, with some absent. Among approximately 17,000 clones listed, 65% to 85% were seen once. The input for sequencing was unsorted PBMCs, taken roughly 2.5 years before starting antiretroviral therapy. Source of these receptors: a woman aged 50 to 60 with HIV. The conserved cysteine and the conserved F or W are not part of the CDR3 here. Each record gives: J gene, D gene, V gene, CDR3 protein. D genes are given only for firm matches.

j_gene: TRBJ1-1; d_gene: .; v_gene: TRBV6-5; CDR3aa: ASKERGGPNTEAF
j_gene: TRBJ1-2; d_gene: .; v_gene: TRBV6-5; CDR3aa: ASSPGSGYGYT
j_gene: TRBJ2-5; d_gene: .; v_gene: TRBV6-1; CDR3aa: ASSLTGETQY
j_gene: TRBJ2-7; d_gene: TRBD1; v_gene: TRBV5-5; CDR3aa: ASSLTPGQGIEQY
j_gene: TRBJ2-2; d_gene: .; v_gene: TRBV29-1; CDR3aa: SVRVGNTGELF
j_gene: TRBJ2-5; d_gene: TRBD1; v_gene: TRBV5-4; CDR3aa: ASSANRGLGSTQY
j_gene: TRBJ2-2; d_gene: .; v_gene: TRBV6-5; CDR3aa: ASSYWSGELF
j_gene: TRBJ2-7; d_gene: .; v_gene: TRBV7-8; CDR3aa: ASSLDDNVVREQY
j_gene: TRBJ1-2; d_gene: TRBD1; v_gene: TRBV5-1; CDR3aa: ASSQGGDYGYT
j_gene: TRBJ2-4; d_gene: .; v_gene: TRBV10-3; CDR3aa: AISEQGAKNIQY
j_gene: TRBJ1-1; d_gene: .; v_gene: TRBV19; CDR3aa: ASLEGLNTEAF
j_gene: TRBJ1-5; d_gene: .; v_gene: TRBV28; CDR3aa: ASSLYASEGQPQH
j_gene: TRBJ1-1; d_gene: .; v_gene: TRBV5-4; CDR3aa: ASSLPGYKEAF
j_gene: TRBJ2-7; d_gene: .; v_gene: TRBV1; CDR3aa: TSSRTGLAGGPGEQY
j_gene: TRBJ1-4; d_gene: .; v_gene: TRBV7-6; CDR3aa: ASNNGGQEKLF
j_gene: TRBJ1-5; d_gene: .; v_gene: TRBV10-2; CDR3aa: ASSDEGLRGYQPQH
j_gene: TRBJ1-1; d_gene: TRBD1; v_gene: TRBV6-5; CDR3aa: ASSYQGAAEAF
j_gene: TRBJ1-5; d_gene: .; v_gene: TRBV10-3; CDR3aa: AISETGNQPQH
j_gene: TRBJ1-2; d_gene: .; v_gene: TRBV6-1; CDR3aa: ASSDGLYGYT
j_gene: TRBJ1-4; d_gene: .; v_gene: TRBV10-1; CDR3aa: ASSDGGEGDEKLF
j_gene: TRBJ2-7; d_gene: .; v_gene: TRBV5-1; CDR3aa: ASSPDGPTYEQY
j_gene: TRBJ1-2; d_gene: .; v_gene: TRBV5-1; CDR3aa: ASSMEGRGHGYT
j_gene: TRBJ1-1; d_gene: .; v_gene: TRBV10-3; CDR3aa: ATSGGMNTEAF
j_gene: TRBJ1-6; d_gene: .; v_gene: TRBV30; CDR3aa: AWSVRGESPLH
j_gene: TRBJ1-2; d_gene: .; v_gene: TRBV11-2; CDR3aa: ASSSSAGATGYT
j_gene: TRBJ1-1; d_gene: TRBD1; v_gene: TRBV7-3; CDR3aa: ASSPTGGTEAF
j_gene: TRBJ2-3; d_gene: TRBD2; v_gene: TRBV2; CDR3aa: ASQSGTSLDTQY